Below are 21 T cell receptor beta chains sequenced from a single sample in a study of T cell repertoires in cytomegalovirus infection. No antigen has been assigned to these receptors. TCRdb processed the reads anew with MiXCR; each CDR3 protein has one entry. The data show 100,000 to 150,000 distinct CDR3 sequences, roughly a quarter seen once. Sequenced sample: PBMCs, sequenced either directly or after in vitro stimulation (not recorded which). Every receptor here comes from a human donor in good health (CMV status not recorded). Some clones in this sample may be carry-over from other donors' samples.

This clonotype was recorded a few times. V usage is TRBV14 and J usage is TRBJ1-6, with D perhaps matching TRBD1 (6 bases). This CDR3 region has 14 residues. Germline CDR1 and CDR2: SGHDN and FVKESK. Trimming removed 1 base at V and 7 bases at J, with 8 bases between. CDR3 DNA: TGTGCCAGCAGCCAAGCGGGGGCGAATTCACCCCTCCACTTT. It yields the protein CASSQAGANSPLHF.

V and J are TRBV27 and TRBJ1-5, with D tentatively TRBD1 (6 bases). The CDR3 consists of 14 residues. Germline lookup yields CDR1 MNHEY and CDR2 SMNVEV (reference sequence). The V end was cut by 5 bases, the J end by 0 bases, with 8 bases between. Here the CDR3 DNA reads TGTGCCAGCAGTACAGGGTTTAGCAATCAGCCCCAGCATTTT. It encodes CASSTGFSNQPQHF.

This clonotype came up many times. This sequence joins TRBV7-2 and TRBJ1-2, with 8 bases identical to TRBD1. Looked up from germline, CDR1 is SGHTA and CDR2 is FQGNSA. With V trimmed by 3 bases and J by 0 bases, 6 bases remained unmatched. This CDR3 is built from 16 residues. The CDR3 DNA reads TGTGCCAGCAGCTTGGACAGGGAAGGAACTAACTATGGCTACACCTTC. This codes for CASSLDREGTNYGYTF. The whole variable domain, remainder taken from reference TRBV7-2 and TRBJ1-2, is GAGVSQSPSNKVTEKGKDVELRCDPISGHTALYWYRQSLGQGLEFLIYFQGNSAPDKSGLPSDRFSAERTGGSVSTLTIQRTQQEDSAVYLCASSLDREGTNYGYTFGSGTRLTVV.

The DNA for the CDR3 is TGTGCCACCAGTGATGCTGGGACAGTGAACACTGAAGCTTTCTTT. Translating gives CATSDAGTVNTEAFF. The rearrangement joins TRBV24-1 to TRBJ1-1, with 7 positions matching TRBD1. Per the germline V gene, CDR1 is KGHDR and CDR2 is SFDVKD. Trimming removed 3 bases from V and 0 bases from J; junction bases left unmatched: 3. The CDR3 is made up of 15 amino acids.

This clonotype was seen repeatedly, ten times or more. The chain has TRBV7-8 and TRBJ1-1, with no clear D. CDR3 length: 13 amino acids. The V gene's germline CDR1 is SGHVS and CDR2 FQNEAQ. Trimming pared 7 bases from V and 5 bases from J, leaving 14 bases between. This chain's CDR3 is CASMGWRTTEAFF. The CDR3 DNA sequence: TGTGCCAGCATGGGGTGGAGGACTACTGAAGCTTTCTTT.

V usage is TRBV28 and J usage is TRBJ1-5, with 8 bases matching TRBD1. Germline V gene sequence: CDR1 MDHEN, CDR2 SYDVKM. The CDR3 totals 17 residues. V lost 0 bases to trimming and J lost 1 base; unmatched junction nucleotides: 5. The CDR3 DNA reads as TGTGCCAGCAGTTTATGGGCTGGACAGGGAAGCAATCAGCCCCAGCATTTT. Translating gives CASSLWAGQGSNQPQHF.

In this sample, this clonotype turned up many times. The CDR3 nucleotides read TGTGCCAGCAGCTCACAGGGGGCTGGGGCCAACGTCCTGACTTTC. It codes for CASSSQGAGANVLTF. V gene TRBV7-2 combines with J gene TRBJ2-6, with TRBD1 matching 8 bases. The CDR3 contains 15 residues. Germline CDR1 reads SGHTA; CDR2 reads FQGNSA. Trimming at V came to 4 bases and at J to 2 bases, leaving 1 base not matched to a gene.

This clonotype was seen a few times. V usage is TRBV15 and J usage is TRBJ2-3, with 8 positions matching TRBD1. The CDR3 is 14 amino acids. V shed 5 bases, J shed 1 base, and the junction held 2 bases outside the gene matches. CDR1 is LNHNV and CDR2 is YYDKDF in the germline V gene (reference sequence). In nucleotides, the CDR3 is TGTGCCACCAGCCCGGGACAGGGCACAGATACGCAGTATTTT. This sequence encodes CATSPGQGTDTQYF.

This sequence joins TRBV12-5 and TRBJ2-4; TRBD1 is a possible D gene (6 bases). The CDR3 is 15 amino acids. Deletions cut 5 bases from V and 0 bases from J, with 11 bases between. The germline V gene encodes CDR1 LGHNT and CDR2 FRNRAP. The chain's CDR3 is CASGRGWLAKNIQYF. The CDR3 bases are TGTGCTAGTGGTAGGGGGTGGTTAGCCAAAAACATTCAGTACTTC.

This clonotype was counted between two and nine times. The chain couples TRBV11-2 to TRBJ1-4; D is possibly TRBD1 (6 bases). The V and J ends lost 7 bases and 8 bases respectively, with 11 bases between them. This CDR3 region has 12 residues. Germline CDR1 SGHAT, CDR2 FQNNGV. Here the CDR3 reads CASNREREKLFF. CDR3 nucleotide sequence: TGTGCCAGCAACAGGGAAAGGGAAAAACTGTTTTTT.

This clonotype was seen more than once but under ten times. The chain uses TRBV7-8 and TRBJ1-4; 10 nucleotides agree with TRBD1. The V and J ends lost 5 bases and 7 bases, in that order; junction bases with no gene match: 4. Looked up from germline, CDR1 is SGHVS and CDR2 is FQNEAQ. The CDR3 contains 14 residues. This chain's CDR3 is CASSLGTGVEKLFF. The CDR3 DNA follows: TGTGCCAGCAGCCTAGGGACAGGGGTTGAAAAACTGTTTTTT.

A few counts support this clonotype. The chain is built from TRBV4-2 and TRBJ1-1; a weak D match, TRBD1 (6 bases). Trimming stripped 1 base from V and 8 bases from J, with 11 bases between. Looked up from germline, CDR1 is LGHNA and CDR2 is YNFKEQ. The CDR3 extends over 13 amino acids. The CDR3 DNA reads as TGTGCCAGCAGCCAAGTAATTGGGACAGAAGCTTTCTTT. Its protein is CASSQVIGTEAFF.

The chain is built from TRBV7-2 and TRBJ1-2; D remains unclear. The V end was cut by 7 bases, the J end by 2 bases, with 8 bases between. This CDR3 is 12 amino acids long. Germline CDR1 SGHTA, CDR2 FQGNSA. CDR3 DNA: TGTGCCAGCAACACCAGGAACTATGGCTACACCTTC. Its protein is CASNTRNYGYTF. The entire variable domain, with the rest obtained from reference TRBV7-2 and TRBJ1-2, is as follows: GAGVSQSPSNKVTEKGKDVELRCDPISGHTALYWYRQSLGQGLEFLIYFQGNSAPDKSGLPSDRFSAERTGGSVSTLTIQRTQQEDSAVYLCASNTRNYGYTFGSGTRLTVV.

Ten or more counts support this clonotype. J is TRBJ2-1 and V is TRBV7-2; D is unclear. The CDR3 totals 17 residues. From germline, CDR1 is SGHTA and CDR2 FQGNSA. Trimming pared 6 bases from V and 4 bases from J, leaving 22 bases between. This CDR3 is CASRANVGLPEYNEQFF. The CDR3 DNA follows: TGTGCCAGCAGGGCAAACGTCGGGCTACCAGAGTACAATGAGCAGTTCTTC.

This clonotype was seen many times. V usage is TRBV20-1 and J usage is TRBJ2-5; tentatively, D is TRBD1 (6 bases). Germline lookup yields CDR1 DFQATT and CDR2 SNEGSKA (reference sequence). Trimming removed 4 bases from V and 2 bases from J, with 11 bases in between. CDR3 size: 13 residues. The CDR3 sequence: CSATRTDQETQYF. DNA for the CDR3: TGCAGTGCTACCCGGACAGATCAAGAGACCCAGTACTTC.

V gene TRBV6-5 combines with J gene TRBJ2-7; D is undetermined. The CDR3 is 14 amino acids. V was pared by 4 bases and J by 0 bases, with 10 bases between. Germline V lookup: CDR1 MNHEY, CDR2 SVGAGI. CDR3 protein: CASSWTGSSYEQYF. Written as DNA, the CDR3 is TGTGCCAGCAGTTGGACCGGAAGCTCCTACGAGCAGTACTTC.

This clonotype was seen a few times. This chain connects TRBV11-3 to TRBJ1-4, with a weak D call TRBD1 (5 bases). Germline lookup yields CDR1 SGHNT and CDR2 YENEEA. Trimming left V 4 bases short and J 4 bases short, with 13 bases between. This CDR3 region has 15 residues. In nucleotides, the CDR3 is TGTGCCAGCAGCTCCGGGACCTCAAATAATGAAAAACTGTTTTTT. Translation gives CASSSGTSNNEKLFF.

This clonotype was found a few times. The CDR3 protein is CASSPVPVSSYNEQFF. The CDR3 nucleotides read TGTGCCAGCAGTCCCGTCCCGGTGAGCTCCTACAATGAGCAGTTCTTC. The V and J genes are TRBV7-6 and TRBJ2-1; D remains ambiguous. Looked up from germline, CDR1 is SGHVS and CDR2 is FNYEAQ. The CDR3 is 16 amino acids. Trimming left V 6 bases short and J 0 bases short, with 15 bases between.

The V and J genes are TRBV6-1 and TRBJ2-1, with D possibly being TRBD2 (5 bases). This CDR3 is built from 15 residues. Trimming removed 2 bases from V and 4 bases from J, with 12 bases in between. Looked up from germline, CDR1 is MNHNS and CDR2 is SASEGT. The CDR3 loop is CASSEPGILYNEQFF. The CDR3 region has the DNA TGTGCCAGCAGTGAACCCGGGATTTTGTACAATGAGCAGTTCTTC.

Only a few counts were recorded for this clonotype. The chain carries TRBV4-1 and TRBJ2-1, with D possibly being TRBD2 (5 bases). The CDR3 sequence is 13 residues long. The ends were cut back, 5 bases at V and 6 bases at J, with 11 bases in the middle. Germline loops: CDR1 MGHRA, CDR2 YSYEKL. For the CDR3, the DNA is TGCGCCAGCAGCGGACTCGTTCGCAATGAGCAGTTCTTC. Residues: CASSGLVRNEQFF.

This rearrangement joins TRBV15 to TRBJ2-1; 10 nucleotides align to TRBD2. Trimming cost V 6 bases and J 4 bases; bases outside gene matches: 27. The germline gives CDR1 LNHNV, CDR2 YYDKDF (reference sequence). The CDR3 spans 22 residues. This chain's CDR3 is CATRGLSGRAEPSAATYNEQFF. DNA for the CDR3: TGTGCCACCAGGGGCCTCAGCGGGAGGGCCGAACCCTCCGCCGCGACGTACAATGAGCAGTTCTTC.